The 9 T cell receptor beta chains in this list originate from one sample, sequenced in a study of T-cell memory formation after mild COVID-19. TCRdb recomputed calls from the 5' RACE reads with MiXCR, one row per CDR3 protein. Altogether roughly 450,000 distinct CDR3 sequences are present, over 15% being singletons, with the ten largest covering 9% to 15%. Sequencing used PBMCs or a T cell subset sorted from them (not recorded which). The receptors derive from an adult woman who had mild COVID-19 (a few samples of this study predate the infection). Cell type and time point are not known.

Many counts were recorded for this clonotype. This chain links TRBV20-1 with TRBJ1-2; possibly TRBD1 for D (5 bases). This CDR3 has 14 residues. Trimming took 8 bases from V and 5 from J, leaving 21 bases between them. Germline assignment: CDR1 DFQATT and CDR2 SNEGSKA (reference sequence). CDR3 region: CSYTTPGTGYGYTF. For the CDR3, the DNA is TGCAGTTACACAACCCCCGGGACCGGTTATGGCTACACCTTC.

V usage is TRBV3-1 and J usage is TRBJ2-3; 9 nucleotides agree with TRBD1. CDR3 length: 16 residues. Germline trimming cut 5 bases from V and 4 bases from J; bases unmatched to any gene: 10. CDR1 is LGHDT, CDR2 YNNKEL, per germline (reference sequence). CDR3 coding DNA: TGTGCCAGCAGCTCCGGGACAGGGTGGCCCTCAGATACGCAGTATTTT. Protein: CASSSGTGWPSDTQYF.

This chain connects TRBV12-3 or TRBV12-4 to TRBJ1-6, with 9 bases identical to TRBD1. The V and J ends lost 7 bases and 8 bases, in that order; junction bases with no gene match: 12. The CDR3 sequence is 16 residues long. As DNA, the CDR3 is TGTGCCAGCACCGACTCAGGACAGGGGAGACATTCACCCCTCCACTTT. The encoded protein is CASTDSGQGRHSPLHF.

Only a few counts were recorded for this clonotype. The V gene is TRBV5-6, the J gene TRBJ2-7, with TRBD2 identical over 7 bases. V trimming: 1 base; J trimming: 5 bases; junction bases outside the gene matches: 6. The V gene's germline CDR1 is SGHDT and CDR2 YYEEEE. This CDR3 comprises 14 residues. The CDR3 sequence is CASSLTSVVHEQYF. The CDR3 nucleotides read TGTGCCAGCAGCTTGACTAGCGTGGTCCACGAGCAGTACTTC.

The J gene is TRBJ2-1, the V gene TRBV7-9; D is ambiguous. This CDR3 region has 14 residues. V was pared by 5 bases and J by 6 bases, with 14 bases between. Germline V lookup: CDR1 SEHNR, CDR2 FQNEAQ (reference sequence). The CDR3 nucleotides read TGTGCCAGCAGCATCCTCGTGGGCGCCAATGAGCAGTTCTTC. Translation gives CASSILVGANEQFF.

This chain joins TRBV10-3 and TRBJ1-2; D not resolved. V was trimmed by 1 base and J by 6 bases, leaving 3 bases between them. Germline values: CDR1 ENHRY, CDR2 SYGVKD. The CDR3 length is 11 residues. The CDR3 loop reads CAISEWDGYTF. CDR3 nucleotide sequence: TGTGCCATCAGTGAGTGGGATGGCTACACCTTC.

V and J are TRBV4-2 and TRBJ2-7; D gene uncertain. The CDR3 covers 15 residues. Germline loops: CDR1 LGHNA, CDR2 YNFKEQ. Trimming cost V 6 bases and J 3 bases, with 18 bases left between them. The CDR3 region has the DNA TGTGCCAGCAGTTCACGTCCAGCTGGGATCTACGAGCAGTACTTC. It specifies CASSSRPAGIYEQYF.

This clonotype was seen only a few times. This chain connects TRBV5-1 to TRBJ1-1; TRBD1 agrees at 9 bases. Per germline, CDR1 SGHRS and CDR2 YFSETQ. The CDR3 contains 17 residues. Trimming at V came to 0 bases and at J to 4 bases, leaving 10 bases not matched to a gene. CDR3 coding DNA: TGCGCCAGCAGCTTGGCCAGCGGGACAGGGTTGAGCACTGAAGCTTTCTTT. Its protein product is CASSLASGTGLSTEAFF.

This clonotype was seen a few times. CDR3 coding DNA: TGTGCCAGCAGCTTGGGGCCGGTACTATCCTACGAGCAGTACTTC. Its translation is CASSLGPVLSYEQYF. The rearrangement joins TRBV5-6 to TRBJ2-7; D unresolved. The CDR3 has 15 residues. The germline V gene encodes CDR1 SGHDT and CDR2 YYEEEE. Deletions cut 0 bases from V and 1 base from J, with 11 bases between.